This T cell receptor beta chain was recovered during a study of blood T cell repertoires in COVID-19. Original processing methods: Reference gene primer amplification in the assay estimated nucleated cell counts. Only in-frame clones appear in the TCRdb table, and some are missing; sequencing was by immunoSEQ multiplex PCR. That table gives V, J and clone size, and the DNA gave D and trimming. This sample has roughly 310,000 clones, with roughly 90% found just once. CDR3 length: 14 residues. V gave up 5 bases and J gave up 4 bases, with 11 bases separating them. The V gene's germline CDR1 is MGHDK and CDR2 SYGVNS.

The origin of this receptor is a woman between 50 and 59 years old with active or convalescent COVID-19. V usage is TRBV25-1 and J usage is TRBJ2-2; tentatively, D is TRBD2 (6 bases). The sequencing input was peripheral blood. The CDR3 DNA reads TGTGCCAGCAGTATCGCGGGATTCACCGGGGAGCTGTTTTTT. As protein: CASSIAGFTGELFF.